The clone carrying this T cell receptor (beta chain) has just one count. The antigen is unknown. The data were produced by immunoSEQ multiplex PCR, yet TCRdb's version contains in-frame clones alone and is incomplete. The sample has roughly 40,000 clones, approximately 94% seen once. This sample was taken from a study of T cell clonotyping in hematopoietic cell transplantation. Study outcomes and limitations: No sorting was done, leaving CD4 and CD8 contributions mixed.

V lost 1 base and J lost 5; bases outside the gene matches: 5. Per germline, CDR1 SGHTA and CDR2 FQGNSA. The CDR3 spans 15 residues. The TCR comes from a woman between 45 and 65 years old in good health. Some clones in this sample may be carry-over from other donors' samples. The chain employs TRBV7-2 and TRBJ2-1; 7 bases match TRBD1. What was sequenced was peripheral blood mononuclear cells. CDR3 DNA sequence: TGTGCCAGCAGCTTAGAGGGGGACAGCAACAATGAGCAGTTCTTC. Translating it yields CASSLEGDSNNEQFF.